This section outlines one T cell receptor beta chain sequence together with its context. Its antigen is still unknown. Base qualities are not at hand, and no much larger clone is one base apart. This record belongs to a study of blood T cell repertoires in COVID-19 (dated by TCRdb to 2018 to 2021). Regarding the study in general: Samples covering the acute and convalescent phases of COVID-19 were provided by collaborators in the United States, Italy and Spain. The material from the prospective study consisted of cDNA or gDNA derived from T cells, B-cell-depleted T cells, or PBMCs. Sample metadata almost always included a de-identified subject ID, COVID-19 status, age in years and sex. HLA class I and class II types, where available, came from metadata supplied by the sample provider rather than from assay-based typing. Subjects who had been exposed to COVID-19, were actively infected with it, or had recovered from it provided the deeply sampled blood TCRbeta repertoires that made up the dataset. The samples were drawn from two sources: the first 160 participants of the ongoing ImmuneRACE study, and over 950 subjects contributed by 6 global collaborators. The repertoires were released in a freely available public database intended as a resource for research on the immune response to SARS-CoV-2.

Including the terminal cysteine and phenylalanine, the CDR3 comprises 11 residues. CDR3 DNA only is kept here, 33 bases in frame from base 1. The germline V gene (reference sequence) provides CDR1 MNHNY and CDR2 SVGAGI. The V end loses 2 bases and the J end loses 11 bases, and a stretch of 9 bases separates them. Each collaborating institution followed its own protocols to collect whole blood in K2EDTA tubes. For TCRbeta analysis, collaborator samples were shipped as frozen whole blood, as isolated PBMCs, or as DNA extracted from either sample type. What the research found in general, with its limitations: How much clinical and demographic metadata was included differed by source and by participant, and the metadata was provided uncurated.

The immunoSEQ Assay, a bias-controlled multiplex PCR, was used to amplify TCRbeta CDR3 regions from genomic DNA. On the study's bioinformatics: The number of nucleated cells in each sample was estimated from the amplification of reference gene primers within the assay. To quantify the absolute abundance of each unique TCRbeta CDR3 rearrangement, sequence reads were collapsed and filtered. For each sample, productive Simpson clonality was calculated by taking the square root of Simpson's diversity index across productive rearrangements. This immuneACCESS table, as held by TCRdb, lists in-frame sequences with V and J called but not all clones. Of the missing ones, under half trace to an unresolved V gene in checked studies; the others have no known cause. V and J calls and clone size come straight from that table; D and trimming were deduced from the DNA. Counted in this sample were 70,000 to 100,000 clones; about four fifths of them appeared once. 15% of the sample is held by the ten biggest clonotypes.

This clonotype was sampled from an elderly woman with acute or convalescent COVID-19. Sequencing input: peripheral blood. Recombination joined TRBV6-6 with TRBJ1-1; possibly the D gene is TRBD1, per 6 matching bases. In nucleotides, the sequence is TGTGCCAGCAGTTACACAGGGACCGCTTTCTTT. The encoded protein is CASSYTGTAFF.